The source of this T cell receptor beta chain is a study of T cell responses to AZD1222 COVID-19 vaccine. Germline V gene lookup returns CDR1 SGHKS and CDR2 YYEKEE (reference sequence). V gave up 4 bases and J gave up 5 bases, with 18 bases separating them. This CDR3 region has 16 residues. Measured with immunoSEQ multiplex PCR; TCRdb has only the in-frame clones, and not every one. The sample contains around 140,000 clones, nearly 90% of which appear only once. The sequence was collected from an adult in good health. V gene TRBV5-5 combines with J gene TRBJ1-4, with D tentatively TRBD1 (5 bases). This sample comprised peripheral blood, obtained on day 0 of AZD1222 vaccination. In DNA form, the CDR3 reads TGTGCCAGCAGCCCGCCGATTGGGGCGATAAATGAAAAACTGTTTTTT. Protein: CASSPPIGAINEKLFF.